This TCR beta chain was documented in a study of control samples from healthy donors and cancer patients. The V segment lost 0 bases and the J segment 4 bases; nucleotides outside the gene matches: 14. This CDR3 has 19 amino acids. Germline lookup yields CDR1 MGHRA and CDR2 YSYEKL. Profiled with immunoSEQ multiplex PCR; TCRdb holds only in-frame clones, not every one. The sample contains some 150,000 clones, 96% of which appear only once. The sample taken for sequencing was blood. The receptor comes from a woman under 40 in good health. This chain connects TRBV4-1 to TRBJ2-2, with 7 bases matching TRBD2. Here the CDR3 DNA reads TGCGCCAGCAGCCAAGAAGGGCTCTCAGATTGGGGGGGCACCGGGGAGCTGTTTTTT. This gives the protein CASSQEGLSDWGGTGELFF.